This T cell receptor (beta chain) came from a study of T cells in localized non-small cell lung cancer. A remark on this clone: The antigen remains unidentified.

Findings and limits, study-wide: Investigators sequenced only a single tumor region, leaving heterogeneity possible. Overall survival was longer when the density of T cells in the blood was higher. Researchers found a median approximately 57 of the top 100 tumor clones in adjacent lung.

The data were produced by immunoSEQ multiplex PCR, yet TCRdb's version contains in-frame clones alone and is incomplete. The table records tens of thousands of clones, about 90% of them present only once. Germline assignment: CDR1 MDHEN and CDR2 SYDVKM. After removal of 1 base from V and 11 bases from J, the junction contained 10 bases not matched to a gene. This CDR3 has 14 amino acids. This rearrangement joins TRBV28 to TRBJ1-1; 7 nucleotides agree with TRBD1. The sample was peripheral blood mononuclear cells, taken before any cancer treatment. This clonotype originated in a woman aged 35-75 years with stage III lung adenocarcinoma. The CDR3 nucleotides are TGTGCCAGCAGTTTATTAGGGACAGTCTCGGGGGCTTTCTTT. Its protein product is CASSLLGTVSGAFF. Full variable domain (remainder filled in from reference TRBV28 and TRBJ1-1): DVKVTQSSRYLVKRTGEKVFLECVQDMDHENMFWYRQDPGLGLRLIYFSYDVKMKEKGDIPEGYSVSREKKERFSLILESASTNQTSMYLCASSLLGTVSGAFFGQGTRLTVV.